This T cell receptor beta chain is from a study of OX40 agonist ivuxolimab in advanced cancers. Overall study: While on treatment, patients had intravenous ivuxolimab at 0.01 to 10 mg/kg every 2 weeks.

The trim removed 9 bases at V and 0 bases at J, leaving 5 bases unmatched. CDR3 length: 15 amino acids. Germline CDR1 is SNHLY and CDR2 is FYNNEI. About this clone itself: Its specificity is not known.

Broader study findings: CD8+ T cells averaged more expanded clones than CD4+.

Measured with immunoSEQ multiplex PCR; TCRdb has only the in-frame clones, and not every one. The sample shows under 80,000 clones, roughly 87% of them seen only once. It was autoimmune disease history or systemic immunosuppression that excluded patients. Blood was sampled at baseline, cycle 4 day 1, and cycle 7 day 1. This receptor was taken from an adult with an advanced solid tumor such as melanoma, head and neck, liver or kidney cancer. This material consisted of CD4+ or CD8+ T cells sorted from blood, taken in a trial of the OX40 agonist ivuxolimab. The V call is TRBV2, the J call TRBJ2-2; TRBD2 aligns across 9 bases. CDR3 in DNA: TGTGCCAGGACCAGCGGGGGGCCGAACACCGGGGAGCTGTTTTTT. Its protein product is CARTSGGPNTGELFF.